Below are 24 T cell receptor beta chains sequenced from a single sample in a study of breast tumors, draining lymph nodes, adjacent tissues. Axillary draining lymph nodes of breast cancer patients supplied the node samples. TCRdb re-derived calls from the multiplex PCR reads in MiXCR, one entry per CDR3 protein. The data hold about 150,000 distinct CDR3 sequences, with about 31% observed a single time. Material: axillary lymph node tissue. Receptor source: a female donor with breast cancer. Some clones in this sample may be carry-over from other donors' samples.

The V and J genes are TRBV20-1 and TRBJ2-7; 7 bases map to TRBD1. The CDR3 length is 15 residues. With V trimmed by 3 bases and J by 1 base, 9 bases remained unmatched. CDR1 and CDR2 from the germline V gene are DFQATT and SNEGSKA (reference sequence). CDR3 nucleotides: TGCAGTGCTAGTGAAAGGACAGGTCATTCCTACGAGCAGTACTTC. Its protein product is CSASERTGHSYEQYF.

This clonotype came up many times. The CDR3 sequence: CASSQATTGGGSDTQYF. DNA for the CDR3: TGTGCCAGCAGCCAGGCTACGACAGGGGGCGGCTCAGATACGCAGTATTTT. V gene TRBV3-1 combines with J gene TRBJ2-3; 10 nucleotides agree with TRBD1. There are 17 residues in the CDR3. Trimming cost V 3 bases and J 4 bases; bases outside gene matches: 10. Germline CDR1 and CDR2: LGHDT and YNNKEL (reference sequence).

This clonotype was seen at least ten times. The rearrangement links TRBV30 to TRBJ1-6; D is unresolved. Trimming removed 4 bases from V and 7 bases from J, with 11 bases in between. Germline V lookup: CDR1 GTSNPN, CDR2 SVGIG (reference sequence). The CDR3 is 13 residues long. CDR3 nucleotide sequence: TGTGCCTGGACCTTGAATGAGAATTCACCCCTCCACTTT. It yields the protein CAWTLNENSPLHF.

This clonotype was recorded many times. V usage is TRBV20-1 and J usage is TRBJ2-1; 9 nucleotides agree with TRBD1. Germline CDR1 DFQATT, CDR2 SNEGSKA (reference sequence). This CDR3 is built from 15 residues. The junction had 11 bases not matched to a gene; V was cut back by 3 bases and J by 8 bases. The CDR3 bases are TGCAGTGCTAGGTTTGAGGACAGGGGACGCCATGAGCAGTTCTTC. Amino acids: CSARFEDRGRHEQFF.

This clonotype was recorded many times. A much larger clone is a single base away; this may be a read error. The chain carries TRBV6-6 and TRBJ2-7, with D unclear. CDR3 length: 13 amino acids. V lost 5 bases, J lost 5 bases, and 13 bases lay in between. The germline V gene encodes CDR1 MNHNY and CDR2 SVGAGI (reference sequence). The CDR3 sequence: CASSHLGSHEQYF. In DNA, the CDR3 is TGTGCCAGCAGTCATCTGGGGTCCCACGAGCAGTACTTC.

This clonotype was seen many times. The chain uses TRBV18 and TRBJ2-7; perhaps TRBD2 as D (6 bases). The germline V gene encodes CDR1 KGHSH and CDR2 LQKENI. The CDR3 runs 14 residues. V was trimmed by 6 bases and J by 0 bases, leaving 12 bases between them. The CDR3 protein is CASSFGGHSYEQYF. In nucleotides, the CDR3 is TGTGCCAGCTCGTTCGGAGGGCACTCCTACGAGCAGTACTTC.

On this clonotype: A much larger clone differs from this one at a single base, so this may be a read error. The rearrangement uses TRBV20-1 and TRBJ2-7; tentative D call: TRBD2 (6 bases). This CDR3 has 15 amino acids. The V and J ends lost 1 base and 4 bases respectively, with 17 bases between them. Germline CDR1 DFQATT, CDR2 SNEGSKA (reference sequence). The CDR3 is CSARGDTGEAYEQYF. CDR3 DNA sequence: TGCAGTGCTAGAGGTGACACGGGAGAGGCGTACGAGCAGTACTTC.

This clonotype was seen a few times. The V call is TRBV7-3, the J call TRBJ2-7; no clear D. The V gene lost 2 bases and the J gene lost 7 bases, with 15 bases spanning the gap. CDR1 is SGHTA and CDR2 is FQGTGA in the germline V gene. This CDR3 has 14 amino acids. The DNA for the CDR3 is TGTGCCAGCAGCTTAGGGCCCACAGATGGAGAGCAGTACTTC. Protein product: CASSLGPTDGEQYF.

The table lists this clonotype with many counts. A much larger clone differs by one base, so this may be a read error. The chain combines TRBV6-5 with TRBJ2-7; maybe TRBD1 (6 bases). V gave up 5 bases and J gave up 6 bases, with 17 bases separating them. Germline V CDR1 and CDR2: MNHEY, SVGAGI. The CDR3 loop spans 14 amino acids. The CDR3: CASSPRAGTSEQYF. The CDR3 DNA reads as TGTGCCAGCAGTCCCAGGGCCGGGACATCCGAGCAGTACTTC.

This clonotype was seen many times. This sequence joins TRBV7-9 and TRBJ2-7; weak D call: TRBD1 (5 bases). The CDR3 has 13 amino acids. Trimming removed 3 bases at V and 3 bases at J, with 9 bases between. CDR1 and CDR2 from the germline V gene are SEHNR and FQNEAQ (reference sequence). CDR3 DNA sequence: TGTGCCAGCAGCTTGAGAAGGGGCTACGAGCAGTACTTC. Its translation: CASSLRRGYEQYF.

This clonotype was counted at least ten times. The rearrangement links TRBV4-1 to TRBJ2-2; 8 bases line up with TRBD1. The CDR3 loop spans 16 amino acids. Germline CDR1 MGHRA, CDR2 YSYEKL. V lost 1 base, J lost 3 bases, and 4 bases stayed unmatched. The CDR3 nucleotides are TGCGCCAGCAGCCAAGTTCAGGGGGCGCACACCGGGGAGCTGTTTTTT. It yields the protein CASSQVQGAHTGELFF.

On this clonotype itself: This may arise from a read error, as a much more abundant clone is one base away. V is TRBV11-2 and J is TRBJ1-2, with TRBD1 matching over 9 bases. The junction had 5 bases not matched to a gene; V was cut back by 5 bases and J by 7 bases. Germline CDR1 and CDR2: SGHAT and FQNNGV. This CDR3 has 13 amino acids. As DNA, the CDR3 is TGTGCCAGCAGCCGGGGACAGGGCCCTGGCTACACCTTC. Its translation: CASSRGQGPGYTF.

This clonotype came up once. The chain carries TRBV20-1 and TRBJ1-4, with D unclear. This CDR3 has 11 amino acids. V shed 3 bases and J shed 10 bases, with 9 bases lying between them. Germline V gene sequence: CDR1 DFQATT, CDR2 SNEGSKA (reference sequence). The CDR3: CSASAEGKLFF. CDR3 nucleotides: TGCAGTGCTAGTGCGGAGGGAAAACTGTTTTTT.

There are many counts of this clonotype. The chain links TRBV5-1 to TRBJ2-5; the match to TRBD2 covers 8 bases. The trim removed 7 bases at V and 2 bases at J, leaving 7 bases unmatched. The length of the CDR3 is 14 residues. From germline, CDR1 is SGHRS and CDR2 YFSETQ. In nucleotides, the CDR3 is TGCGCCAGCTATAGCGGGGCGAGACAAGAGACCCAGTACTTC. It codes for CASYSGARQETQYF.

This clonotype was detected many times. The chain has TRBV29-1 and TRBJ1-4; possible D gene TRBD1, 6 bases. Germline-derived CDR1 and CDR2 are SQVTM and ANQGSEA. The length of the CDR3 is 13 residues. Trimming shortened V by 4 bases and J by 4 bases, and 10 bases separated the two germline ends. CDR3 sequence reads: CSVAARGNEKLFF. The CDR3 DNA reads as TGCAGCGTTGCTGCCAGGGGTAATGAAAAACTGTTTTTT.

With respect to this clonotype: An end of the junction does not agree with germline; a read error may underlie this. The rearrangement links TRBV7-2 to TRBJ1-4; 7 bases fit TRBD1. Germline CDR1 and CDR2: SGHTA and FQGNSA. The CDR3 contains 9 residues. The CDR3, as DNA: TGTGCCAGCACCGGAAAGACAGGGTTC. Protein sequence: CASTGKTGF.

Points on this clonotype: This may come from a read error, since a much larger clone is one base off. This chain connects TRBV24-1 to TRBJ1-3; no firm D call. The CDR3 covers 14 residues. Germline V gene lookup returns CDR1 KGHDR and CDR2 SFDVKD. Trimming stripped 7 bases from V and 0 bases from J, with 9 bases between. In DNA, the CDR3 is TGTGCCACCAGACAAGGAATCTCTGGAAACACCATATATTTT. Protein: CATRQGISGNTIYF.

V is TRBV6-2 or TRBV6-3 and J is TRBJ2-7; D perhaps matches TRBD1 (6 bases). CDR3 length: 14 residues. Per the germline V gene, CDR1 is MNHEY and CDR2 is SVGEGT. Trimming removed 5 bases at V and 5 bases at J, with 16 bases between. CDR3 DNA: TGTGCCAGCAGTCACTTGGCAGGGGAGAACGAGCAGTACGTC. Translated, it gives CASSHLAGENEQYV.

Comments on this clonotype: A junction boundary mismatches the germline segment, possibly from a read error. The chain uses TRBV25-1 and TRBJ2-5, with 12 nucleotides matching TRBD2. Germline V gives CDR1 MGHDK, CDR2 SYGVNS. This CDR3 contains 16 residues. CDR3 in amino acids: CACSAPLAGGGEAQYF. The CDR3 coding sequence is TGTGCCTGCAGTGCCCCACTAGCGGGGGGAGGGGAGGCCCAGTACTTC.

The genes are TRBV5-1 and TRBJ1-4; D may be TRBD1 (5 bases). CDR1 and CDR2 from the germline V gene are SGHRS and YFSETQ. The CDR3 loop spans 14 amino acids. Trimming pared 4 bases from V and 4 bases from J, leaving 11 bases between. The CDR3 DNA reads TGCGCCAGCAGCCTGGGACCGATTAATGAAAAACTGTTTTTT. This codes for CASSLGPINEKLFF.

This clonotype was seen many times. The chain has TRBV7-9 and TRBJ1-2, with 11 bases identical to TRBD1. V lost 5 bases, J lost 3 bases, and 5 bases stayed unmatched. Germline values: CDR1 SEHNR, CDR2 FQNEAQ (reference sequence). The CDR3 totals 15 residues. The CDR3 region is CASSQPGQGDYGYTF. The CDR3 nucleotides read TGTGCCAGCAGCCAACCGGGACAGGGGGACTATGGCTACACCTTC.

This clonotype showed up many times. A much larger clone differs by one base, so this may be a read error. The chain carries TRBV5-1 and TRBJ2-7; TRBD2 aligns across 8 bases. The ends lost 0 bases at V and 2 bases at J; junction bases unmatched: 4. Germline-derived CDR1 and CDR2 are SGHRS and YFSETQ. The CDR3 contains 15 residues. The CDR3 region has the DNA TGCGCCAGCAGCTTGGGGTGCGGGGGGACCTACGAGCAGTACTTC. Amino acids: CASSLGCGGTYEQYF.

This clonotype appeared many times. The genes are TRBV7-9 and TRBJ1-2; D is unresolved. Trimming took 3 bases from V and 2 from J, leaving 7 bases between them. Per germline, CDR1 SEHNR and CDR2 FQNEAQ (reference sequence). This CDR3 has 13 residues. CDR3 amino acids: CASSFGGNYGYTF. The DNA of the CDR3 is TGTGCCAGCAGCTTTGGCGGGAACTATGGCTACACCTTC.

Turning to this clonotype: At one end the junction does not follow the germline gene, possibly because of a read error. CDR3 nucleotide sequence: TGCAGTGCTAGAGATACGGACAGGGTCTATGAGCAGTGCTTC. Protein product: CSARDTDRVYEQCF. The chain recombines TRBV20-1 with TRBJ2-7, with 8 bases lining up with TRBD1. The germline CDR1 and CDR2 sequences are DFQATT and SNEGSKA (reference sequence). This CDR3 spans 14 amino acids.